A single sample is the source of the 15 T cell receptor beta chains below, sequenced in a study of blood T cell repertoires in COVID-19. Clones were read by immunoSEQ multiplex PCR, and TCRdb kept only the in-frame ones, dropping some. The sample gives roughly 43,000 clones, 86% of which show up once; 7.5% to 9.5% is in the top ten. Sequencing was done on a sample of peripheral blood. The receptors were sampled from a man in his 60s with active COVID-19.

The CDR3 bases are TGTGCCAGTAGCGGACTAGCGCTCTCCTACAATGAGCAGTTCTTC. Translation gives CASSGLALSYNEQFF. This chain connects TRBV19 to TRBJ2-1; 9 bases align to TRBD2. The length of the CDR3 is 15 residues. The germline gives CDR1 LNHDA, CDR2 SQIVND (reference sequence). V was pared by 6 bases and J by 0 bases, with 3 bases of the junction left unmatched.

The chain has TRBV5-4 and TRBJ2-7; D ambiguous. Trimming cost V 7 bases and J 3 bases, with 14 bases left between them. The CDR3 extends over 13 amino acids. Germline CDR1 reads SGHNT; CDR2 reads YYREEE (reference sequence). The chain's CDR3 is CASRQEHNYEQYF. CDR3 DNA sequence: TGTGCCAGCCGCCAGGAACACAACTACGAGCAGTACTTC.

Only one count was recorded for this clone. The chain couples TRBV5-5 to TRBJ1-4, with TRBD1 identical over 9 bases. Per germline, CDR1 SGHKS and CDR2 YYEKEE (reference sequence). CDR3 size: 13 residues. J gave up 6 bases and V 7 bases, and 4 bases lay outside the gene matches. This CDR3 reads CASSRTGDEKLFF. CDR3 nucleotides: TGTGCCAGCTCCCGGACAGGGGATGAAAAACTGTTTTTT.

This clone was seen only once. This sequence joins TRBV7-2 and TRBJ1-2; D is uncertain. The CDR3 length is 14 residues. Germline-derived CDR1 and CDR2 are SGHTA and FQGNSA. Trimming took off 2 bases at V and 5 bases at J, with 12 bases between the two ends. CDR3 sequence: CASSLSREWYGYTF. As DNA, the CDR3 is TGTGCCAGCAGCTTATCCCGGGAGTGGTATGGCTACACCTTC.

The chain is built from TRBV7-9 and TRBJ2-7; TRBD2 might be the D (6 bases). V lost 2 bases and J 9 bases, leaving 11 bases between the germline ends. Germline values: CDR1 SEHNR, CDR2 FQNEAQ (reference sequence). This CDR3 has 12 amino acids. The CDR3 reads CASSLQGGVQYF. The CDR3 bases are TGTGCCAGCAGCTTACAGGGAGGCGTGCAGTACTTC.

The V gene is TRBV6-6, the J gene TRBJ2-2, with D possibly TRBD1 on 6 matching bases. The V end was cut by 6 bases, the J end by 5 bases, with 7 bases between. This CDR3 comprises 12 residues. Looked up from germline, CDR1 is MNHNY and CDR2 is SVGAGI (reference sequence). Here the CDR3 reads CASRTGTGELFF. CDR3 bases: TGTGCCAGCAGGACAGGTACCGGGGAGCTGTTTTTT.

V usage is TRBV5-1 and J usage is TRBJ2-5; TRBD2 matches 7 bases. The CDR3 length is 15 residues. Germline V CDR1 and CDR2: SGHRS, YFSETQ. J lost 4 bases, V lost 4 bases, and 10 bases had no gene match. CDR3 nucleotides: TGCGCCAGCAGCACCTTCCCCTCGGGGGGAGAGACCCAGTACTTC. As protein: CASSTFPSGGETQYF.

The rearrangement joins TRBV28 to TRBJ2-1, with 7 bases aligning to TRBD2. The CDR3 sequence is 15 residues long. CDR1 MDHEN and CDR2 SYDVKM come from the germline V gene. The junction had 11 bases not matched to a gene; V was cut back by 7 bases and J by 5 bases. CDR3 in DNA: TGTGCCAGCACCCCGGGGCCTAGCGGAGACAATGAGCAGTTCTTC. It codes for CASTPGPSGDNEQFF.

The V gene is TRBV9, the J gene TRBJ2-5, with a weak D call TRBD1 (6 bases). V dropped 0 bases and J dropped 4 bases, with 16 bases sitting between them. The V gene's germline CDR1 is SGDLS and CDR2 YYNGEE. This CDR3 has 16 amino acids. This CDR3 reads CASSVAQQGVRETQYF. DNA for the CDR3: TGTGCCAGCAGCGTAGCCCAACAGGGAGTAAGAGAGACCCAGTACTTC. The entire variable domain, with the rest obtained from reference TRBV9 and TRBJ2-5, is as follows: DSGVTQTPKHLITATGQRVTLRCSPRSGDLSVYWYQQSLDQGLQFLIQYYNGEERAKGNILERFSAQQFPDLHSELNLSSLELGDSALYFCASSVAQQGVRETQYFGPGTRLLVL.

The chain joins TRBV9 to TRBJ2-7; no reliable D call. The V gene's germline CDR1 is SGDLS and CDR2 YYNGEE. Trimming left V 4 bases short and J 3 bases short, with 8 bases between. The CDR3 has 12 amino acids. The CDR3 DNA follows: TGTGCCAGCAGCATCAATTTCTACGAGCAGTACTTC. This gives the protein CASSINFYEQYF.

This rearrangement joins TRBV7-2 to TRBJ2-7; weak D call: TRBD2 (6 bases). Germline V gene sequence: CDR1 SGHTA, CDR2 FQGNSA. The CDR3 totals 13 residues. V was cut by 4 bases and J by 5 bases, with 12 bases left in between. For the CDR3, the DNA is TGTGCCAGCAGCTATGGCCCGGGGGACGAGCAGTACTTC. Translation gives CASSYGPGDEQYF.

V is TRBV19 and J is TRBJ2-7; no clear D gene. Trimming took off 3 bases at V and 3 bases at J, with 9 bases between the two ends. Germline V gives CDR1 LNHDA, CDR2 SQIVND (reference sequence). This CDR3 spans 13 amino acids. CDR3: CASSIETSYEQYF. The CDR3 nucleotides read TGTGCCAGTAGTATTGAGACAAGCTACGAGCAGTACTTC.

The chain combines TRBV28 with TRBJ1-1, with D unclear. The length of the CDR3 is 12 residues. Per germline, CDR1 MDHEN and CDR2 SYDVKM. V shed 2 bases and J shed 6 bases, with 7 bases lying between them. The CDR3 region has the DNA TGTGCCAGCAGTTTAACTGCGTCTGAAGCTTTCTTT. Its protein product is CASSLTASEAFF.

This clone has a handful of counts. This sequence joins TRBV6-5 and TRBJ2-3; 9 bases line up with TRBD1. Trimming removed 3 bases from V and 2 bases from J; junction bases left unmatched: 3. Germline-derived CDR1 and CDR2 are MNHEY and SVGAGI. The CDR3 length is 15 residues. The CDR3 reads CASSYLQGATDTQYF. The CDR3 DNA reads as TGTGCCAGCAGTTATTTACAGGGGGCCACAGATACGCAGTATTTT.

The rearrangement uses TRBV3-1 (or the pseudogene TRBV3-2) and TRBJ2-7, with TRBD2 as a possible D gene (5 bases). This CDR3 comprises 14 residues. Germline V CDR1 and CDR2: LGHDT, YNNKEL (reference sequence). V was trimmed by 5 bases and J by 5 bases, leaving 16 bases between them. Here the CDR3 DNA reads TGTGCCAGCAGCTCCACTATCGGGGTCCACGAGCAGTACTTC. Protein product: CASSSTIGVHEQYF.